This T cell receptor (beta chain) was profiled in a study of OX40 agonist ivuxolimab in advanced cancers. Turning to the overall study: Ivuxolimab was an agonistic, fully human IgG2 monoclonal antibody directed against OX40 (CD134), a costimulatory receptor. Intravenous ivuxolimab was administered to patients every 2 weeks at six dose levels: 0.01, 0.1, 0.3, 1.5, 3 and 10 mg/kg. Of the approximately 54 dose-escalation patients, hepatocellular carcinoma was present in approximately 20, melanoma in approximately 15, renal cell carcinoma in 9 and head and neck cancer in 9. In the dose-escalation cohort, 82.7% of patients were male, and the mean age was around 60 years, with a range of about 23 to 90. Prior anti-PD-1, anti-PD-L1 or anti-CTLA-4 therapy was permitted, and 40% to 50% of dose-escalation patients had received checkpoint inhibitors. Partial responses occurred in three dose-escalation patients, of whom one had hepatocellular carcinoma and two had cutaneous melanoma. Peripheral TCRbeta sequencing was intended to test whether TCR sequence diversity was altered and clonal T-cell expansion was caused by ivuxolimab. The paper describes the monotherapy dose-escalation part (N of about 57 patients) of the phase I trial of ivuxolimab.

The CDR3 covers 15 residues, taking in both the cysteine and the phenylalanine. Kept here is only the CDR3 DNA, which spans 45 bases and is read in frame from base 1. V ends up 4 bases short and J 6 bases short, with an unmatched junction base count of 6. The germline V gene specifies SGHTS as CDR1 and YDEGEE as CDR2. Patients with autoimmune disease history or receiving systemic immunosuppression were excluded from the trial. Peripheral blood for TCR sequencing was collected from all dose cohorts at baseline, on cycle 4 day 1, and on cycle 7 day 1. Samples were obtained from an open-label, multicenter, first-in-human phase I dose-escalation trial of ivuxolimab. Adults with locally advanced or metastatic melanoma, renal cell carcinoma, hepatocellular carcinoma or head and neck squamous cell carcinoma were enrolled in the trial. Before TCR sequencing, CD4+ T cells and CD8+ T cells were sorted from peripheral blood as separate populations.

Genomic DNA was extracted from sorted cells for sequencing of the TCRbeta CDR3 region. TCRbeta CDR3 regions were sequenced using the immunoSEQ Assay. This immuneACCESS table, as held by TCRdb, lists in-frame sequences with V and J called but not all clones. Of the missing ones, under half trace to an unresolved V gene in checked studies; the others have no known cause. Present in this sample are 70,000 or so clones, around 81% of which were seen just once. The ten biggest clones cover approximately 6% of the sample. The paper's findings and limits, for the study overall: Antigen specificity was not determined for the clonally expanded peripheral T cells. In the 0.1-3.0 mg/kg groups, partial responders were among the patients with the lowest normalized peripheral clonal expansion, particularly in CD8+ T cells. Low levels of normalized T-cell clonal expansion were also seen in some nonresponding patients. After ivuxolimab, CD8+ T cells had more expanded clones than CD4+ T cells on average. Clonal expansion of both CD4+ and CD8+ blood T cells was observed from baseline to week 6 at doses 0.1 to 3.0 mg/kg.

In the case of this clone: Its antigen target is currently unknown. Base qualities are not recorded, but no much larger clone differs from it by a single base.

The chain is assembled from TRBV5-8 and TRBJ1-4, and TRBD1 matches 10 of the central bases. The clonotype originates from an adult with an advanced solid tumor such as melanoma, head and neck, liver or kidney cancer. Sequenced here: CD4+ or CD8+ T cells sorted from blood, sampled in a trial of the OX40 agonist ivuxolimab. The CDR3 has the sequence CASSRGTGVDEKLFF. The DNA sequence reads TGTGCCAGCAGCAGGGGGACAGGGGTTGATGAAAAACTGTTTTTT.